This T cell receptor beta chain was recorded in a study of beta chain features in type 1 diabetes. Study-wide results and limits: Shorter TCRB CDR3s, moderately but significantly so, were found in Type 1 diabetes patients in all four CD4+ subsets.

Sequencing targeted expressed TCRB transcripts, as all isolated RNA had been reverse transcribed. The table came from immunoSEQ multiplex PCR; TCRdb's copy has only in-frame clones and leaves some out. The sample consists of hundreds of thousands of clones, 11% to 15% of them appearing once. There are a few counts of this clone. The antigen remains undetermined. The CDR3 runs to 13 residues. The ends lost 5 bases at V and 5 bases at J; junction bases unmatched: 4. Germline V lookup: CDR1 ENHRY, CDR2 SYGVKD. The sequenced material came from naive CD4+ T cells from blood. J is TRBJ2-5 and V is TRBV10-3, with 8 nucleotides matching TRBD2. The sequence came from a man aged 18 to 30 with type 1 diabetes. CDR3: CAISLAGRETQYF. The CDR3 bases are TGTGCCATCAGTTTAGCGGGAAGGGAGACCCAGTACTTC.